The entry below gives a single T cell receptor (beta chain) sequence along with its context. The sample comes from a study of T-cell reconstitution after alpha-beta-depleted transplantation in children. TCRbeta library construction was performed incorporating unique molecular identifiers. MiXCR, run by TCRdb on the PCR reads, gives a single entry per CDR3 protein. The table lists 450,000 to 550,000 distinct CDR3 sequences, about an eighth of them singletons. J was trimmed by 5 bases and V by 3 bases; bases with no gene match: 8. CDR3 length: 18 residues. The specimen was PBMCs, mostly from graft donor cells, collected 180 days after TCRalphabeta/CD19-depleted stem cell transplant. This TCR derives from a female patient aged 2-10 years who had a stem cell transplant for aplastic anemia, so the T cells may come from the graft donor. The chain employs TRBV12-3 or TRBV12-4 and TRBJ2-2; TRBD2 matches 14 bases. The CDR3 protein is CASSFRGTSGRVTGELFF. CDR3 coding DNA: TGTGCCAGCAGTTTCCGGGGGACTAGCGGGAGAGTAACCGGGGAGCTGTTTTTT.